A selection of T cell receptor beta chains follows, all from one sample in a study of OX40 agonist ivuxolimab in advanced cancers. The method was immunoSEQ multiplex PCR; TCRdb's version includes in-frame clones alone and lacks a portion of them. This table holds around 26,000 clones, roughly 85% found once. The sequenced sample was CD4+ or CD8+ T cells sorted from blood, obtained in a trial of the OX40 agonist ivuxolimab. The source is an adult with an advanced solid tumor such as melanoma, head and neck, liver or kidney cancer. Both conserved end residues are part of each CDR3. D genes are given only for firm matches. Not every row has a clone size; where given, it reads once, few, many or a size class.

v_call	d_call	clone_size	j_call	cdr3_aa	cdr3_nt
TRBV7-9	.	.	TRBJ2-3	CASSLLARPTDTQYF	TGTGCCAGCAGCTTACTGGCCCGCCCCACAGATACGCAGTATTTT
TRBV7-9	.	.	TRBJ1-1	CASSWDTSGTEAFF	TGTGCCAGCAGCTGGGACACCAGTGGCACTGAAGCTTTCTTT
TRBV6-4	TRBD2	.	TRBJ2-1	CASSDSMAGGSGQFF	TGTGCCAGCAGTGACTCAATGGCGGGGGGTAGTGGGCAGTTCTTC
TRBV6-4	TRBD1	.	TRBJ2-1	CASSDGQVDYNEQFF	TGTGCCAGCAGTGACGGACAGGTGGACTACAATGAGCAGTTCTTC
TRBV9	.	few	TRBJ2-2	CASSVIPSGGLTGELFF	TGTGCCAGCAGCGTAATCCCGTCCGGGGGGCTCACCGGGGAGCTGTTTTTT
TRBV7-9	.	.	TRBJ1-2	CASSPETHYGYTF	TGTGCCAGCAGCCCTGAGACCCACTATGGCTACACCTTC
TRBV6-5	TRBD2	.	TRBJ2-2	CASSWGGTGELFF	TGTGCCAGCAGTTGGGGGGGGACCGGGGAGCTGTTTTTT
TRBV6-5	.	.	TRBJ1-5	CASSRDNREYQPQHF	TGTGCCAGCAGCAGGGACAACCGGGAGTATCAGCCCCAGCATTTT
TRBV4-3	.	.	TRBJ2-1	CASSQDGIVRVDEQFF	TGCGCCAGCAGCCAGGACGGGATAGTCCGGGTAGATGAGCAGTTCTTC
TRBV5-6	.	.	TRBJ1-3	CASSPWGGNTIYF	TGTGCCAGCAGCCCCTGGGGTGGAAACACCATATATTTT
TRBV2	TRBD1	.	TRBJ1-1	CASSSNGQVNTEAFF	TGTGCCAGCAGCTCAAATGGACAGGTGAACACTGAAGCTTTCTTT
TRBV7-9	.	.	TRBJ1-4	CASSPKQAHNEKLFF	TGTGCCAGCAGTCCCAAACAGGCCCATAATGAAAAACTGTTTTTT
TRBV9	.	.	TRBJ1-2	CASSGGIDGYTF	TGTGCCAGCAGCGGGGGGATCGATGGCTACACCTTC
TRBV27	.	.	TRBJ2-7	CASSLRGVSYEQYF	TGTGCCAGCAGTTTAAGGGGAGTGTCCTACGAGCAGTACTTC
TRBV6-5	.	.	TRBJ2-2	CASSRGYGGTGELFF	TGTGCCAGCAGCAGGGGGTACGGGGGCACCGGGGAGCTGTTTTTT
TRBV29-1	.	.	TRBJ2-2	CSVEGRGSGELFF	TGCAGCGTTGAGGGGCGAGGATCCGGGGAGCTGTTTTTT
TRBV5-4	.	.	TRBJ2-6	CASSLEAVSSGANVLTF	TGTGCCAGCAGCTTGGAGGCGGTTAGCTCTGGGGCCAACGTCCTGACTTTC
TRBV6-6	TRBD1	.	TRBJ1-2	CASSLQGSNYGYTF	TGTGCCAGCAGCCTACAGGGGTCTAACTATGGCTACACCTTC
TRBV6-1	.	once	TRBJ2-7	CASSGPTDRPAYEQYF	TGTGCCAGCAGTGGGCCCACGGACAGACCTGCCTACGAGCAGTACTTC
TRBV9	TRBD1	.	TRBJ2-7	CASSVAGGFAYEQYF	TGTGCCAGCAGCGTAGCAGGGGGTTTCGCCTACGAGCAGTACTTC
TRBV7-6	TRBD2	.	TRBJ2-3	CASSPGASGGANADTQYF	TGTGCCAGCTCTCCGGGGGCTAGCGGGGGGGCCAACGCAGATACGCAGTATTTT
TRBV9	TRBD2	.	TRBJ2-1	CASSVGASGFHEQFF	TGTGCCAGCAGCGTAGGGGCTAGCGGGTTTCATGAGCAGTTCTTC
TRBV2	.	.	TRBJ2-5	CASSEETQYF	TGTGCCAGCAGTGAAGAGACCCAGTACTTC
TRBV11-2	TRBD2	.	TRBJ2-3	CASSFWSGGADTDTQYF	TGTGCCAGCAGCTTTTGGAGCGGGGGGGCCGACACAGATACGCAGTATTTT
TRBV4-1	TRBD1	few	TRBJ1-6	CASSQTGGNNSPLHF	TGCGCCAGCAGCCAGACAGGGGGCAATAATTCACCCCTCCACTTT
TRBV9	.	.	TRBJ1-5	CASSVAGEKPQHF	TGTGCCAGCAGCGTAGCAGGAGAAAAGCCCCAGCATTTT
TRBV11-2	.	.	TRBJ1-1	CASSLGLGENTEAFF	TGTGCCAGCAGCTTAGGCCTAGGGGAGAACACTGAAGCTTTCTTT
TRBV7-7	.	.	TRBJ2-5	CASSLALRGETQYF	TGTGCCAGCAGCTTAGCTCTGAGGGGAGAGACCCAGTACTTC
TRBV29-1	.	.	TRBJ2-7	CSVVLGAGTFNPYEQYF	TGCAGCGTTGTTTTAGGGGCCGGAACTTTCAACCCTTACGAGCAGTACTTC
TRBV10-3	.	.	TRBJ1-1	CAISERNTEAFF	TGTGCCATCAGTGAGAGGAACACTGAAGCTTTCTTT
TRBV7-9	.	.	TRBJ1-1	CASSLAMNTEAFF	TGTGCCAGCAGCCTAGCAATGAACACTGAAGCTTTCTTT
TRBV27	TRBD2	.	TRBJ2-3	CASSALAASTDTQYF	TGTGCCAGCAGTGCTCTAGCGGCTAGCACAGATACGCAGTATTTT
TRBV6-6	TRBD1	.	TRBJ2-1	CASSYSTGTDNEQFF	TGTGCCAGCAGTTACTCGACTGGGACAGATAATGAGCAGTTCTTC
TRBV11-2	TRBD2	once	TRBJ2-1	CASSLVTSGVEQFF	TGTGCCAGCAGCTTAGTGACTAGCGGGGTTGAGCAGTTCTTC
TRBV11-3	.	.	TRBJ1-5	CASSSYSAHGNQPQHF	TGTGCCAGCAGCTCCTACAGCGCCCATGGCAATCAGCCCCAGCATTTT
TRBV2	.	.	TRBJ1-1	CASTGGPSGNTEAFF	TGTGCCAGCACCGGAGGCCCTTCCGGTAACACTGAAGCTTTCTTT
TRBV5-6	.	once	TRBJ1-5	CASSFGGQFSNQPQHF	TGTGCCAGCAGCTTCGGAGGACAGTTTAGCAATCAGCCCCAGCATTTT
TRBV9	.	.	TRBJ2-1	CASTEGGRGDYNEQFF	TGTGCCAGCACCGAGGGTGGGAGGGGGGATTACAATGAGCAGTTCTTC
TRBV27	TRBD1	.	TRBJ1-2	CASSRQGPYGYTF	TGTGCCAGCAGTAGACAGGGCCCCTATGGCTACACCTTC
TRBV9	.	.	TRBJ2-1	CASSGGSLGEYEQFF	TGTGCCAGCAGCGGCGGATCACTCGGGGAGTATGAGCAGTTCTTC
TRBV6-5	TRBD1	.	TRBJ1-2	CASSLTGTGHYGYTF	TGTGCCAGCAGCCTAACCGGGACAGGGCACTATGGCTACACCTTC
TRBV19	.	.	TRBJ2-7	CASSSTGYTYEQYF	TGTGCCAGTAGTAGCACAGGGTACACTTACGAGCAGTACTTC
TRBV4-3	.	.	TRBJ1-1	CASSPGRREGTEAFF	TGCGCCAGCAGCCCAGGGCGGAGGGAGGGCACTGAAGCTTTCTTT
TRBV11-2	TRBD1	.	TRBJ1-4	CASSPWDRTGSEKLFF	TGTGCCAGCAGCCCCTGGGACAGGACGGGGAGTGAAAAACTGTTTTTT
TRBV4-1	.	.	TRBJ1-2	CASSQDGTQGYGYTF	TGCGCCAGCAGCCAAGATGGTACGCAGGGCTATGGCTACACCTTC
TRBV4-1	.	.	TRBJ1-1	CASNDPQRIEAFF	TGCGCCAGCAATGACCCTCAGAGGATTGAAGCTTTCTTT
TRBV28	TRBD1	.	TRBJ2-4	CASSKKTGVHWNIQYF	TGTGCCAGCAGTAAAAAGACAGGGGTGCATTGGAACATTCAGTACTTC
TRBV5-5	.	.	TRBJ1-2	CASSPSWGNYGYTF	TGTGCCAGCAGCCCTAGTTGGGGCAACTATGGCTACACCTTC
TRBV5-6	.	.	TRBJ2-1	CASSLKSWNEQFF	TGTGCCAGCAGCTTAAAGTCCTGGAATGAGCAGTTCTTC
TRBV9	.	few	TRBJ2-3	CASSALTGTSDTQYF	TGTGCCAGCAGCGCGTTAACCGGGACTTCTGATACGCAGTATTTT
TRBV6-5	TRBD2	.	TRBJ2-5	CASSYSGGTQETQYF	TGTGCCAGCAGTTACAGCGGGGGGACCCAAGAGACCCAGTACTTC
TRBV7-9	TRBD2	.	TRBJ2-2	CASSQPRGLAKTGELFF	TGTGCCAGCAGTCAACCCCGGGGACTAGCGAAGACCGGGGAGCTGTTTTTT
TRBV5-6	.	.	TRBJ2-1	CASSLQITLGGRFNEQFF	TGTGCCAGCAGCTTACAAATCACGTTAGGGGGGCGCTTCAATGAGCAGTTCTTC